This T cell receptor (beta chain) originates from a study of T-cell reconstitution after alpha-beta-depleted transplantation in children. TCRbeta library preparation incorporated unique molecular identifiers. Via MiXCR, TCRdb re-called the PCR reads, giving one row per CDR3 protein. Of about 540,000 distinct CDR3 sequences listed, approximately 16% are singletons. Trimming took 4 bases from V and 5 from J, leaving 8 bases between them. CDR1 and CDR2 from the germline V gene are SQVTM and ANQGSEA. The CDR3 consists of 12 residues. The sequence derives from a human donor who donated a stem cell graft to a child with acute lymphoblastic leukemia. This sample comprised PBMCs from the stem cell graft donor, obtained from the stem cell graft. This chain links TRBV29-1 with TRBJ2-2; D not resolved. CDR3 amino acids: CSVVPKTGELFF. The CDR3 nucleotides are TGCAGCGTTGTCCCCAAAACCGGGGAGCTGTTTTTT.